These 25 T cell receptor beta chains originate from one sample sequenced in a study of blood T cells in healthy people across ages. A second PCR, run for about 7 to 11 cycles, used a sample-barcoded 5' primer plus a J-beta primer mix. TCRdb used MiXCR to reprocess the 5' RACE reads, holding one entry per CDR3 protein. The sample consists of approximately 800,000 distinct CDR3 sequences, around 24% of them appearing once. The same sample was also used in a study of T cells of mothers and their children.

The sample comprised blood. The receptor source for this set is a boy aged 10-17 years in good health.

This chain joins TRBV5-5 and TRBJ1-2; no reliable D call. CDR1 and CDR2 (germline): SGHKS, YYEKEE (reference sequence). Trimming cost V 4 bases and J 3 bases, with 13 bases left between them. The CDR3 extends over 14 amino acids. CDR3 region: CASSPRRGDYGYTF. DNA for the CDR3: TGTGCCAGCAGCCCTCGCCGGGGTGACTATGGCTACACCTTC.

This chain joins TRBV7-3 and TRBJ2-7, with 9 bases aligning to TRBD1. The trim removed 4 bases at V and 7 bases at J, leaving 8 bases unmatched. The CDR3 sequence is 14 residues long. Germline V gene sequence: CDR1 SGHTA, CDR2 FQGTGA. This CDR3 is CASSSHRGRGEQYF. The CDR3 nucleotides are TGTGCCAGCAGCTCTCACAGGGGGCGAGGAGAGCAGTACTTC.

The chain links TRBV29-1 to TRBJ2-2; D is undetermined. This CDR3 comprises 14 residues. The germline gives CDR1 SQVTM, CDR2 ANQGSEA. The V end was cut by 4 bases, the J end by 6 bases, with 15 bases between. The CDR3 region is CSVVARPVSGELFF. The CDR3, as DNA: TGCAGCGTTGTCGCGCGCCCGGTCTCCGGGGAGCTGTTTTTT.

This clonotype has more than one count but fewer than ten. CDR3 residues: CASNRQENTEAFF. CDR3 nucleotide sequence: TGTGCCAGCAACCGACAAGAGAACACTGAAGCTTTCTTT. The chain combines TRBV2 with TRBJ1-1; D unresolved. The CDR3 loop spans 13 amino acids. V lost 7 bases and J lost 1, with 10 bases in between. The V gene's germline CDR1 is SNHLY and CDR2 FYNNEI.

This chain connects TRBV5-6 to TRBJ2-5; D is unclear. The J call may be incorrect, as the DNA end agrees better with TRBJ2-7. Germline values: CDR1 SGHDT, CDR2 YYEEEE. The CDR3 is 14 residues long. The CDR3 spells CASAKTVRSYEQYF. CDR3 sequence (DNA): TGTGCCAGCGCGAAAACCGTGAGGTCCTACGAGCAGTACTTC.

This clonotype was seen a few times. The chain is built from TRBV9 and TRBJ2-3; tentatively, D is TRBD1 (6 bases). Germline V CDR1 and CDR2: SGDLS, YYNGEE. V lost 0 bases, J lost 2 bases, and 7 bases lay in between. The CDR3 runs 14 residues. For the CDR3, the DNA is TGTGCCAGCAGCGTAGAGGGGGACACAGATACGCAGTATTTT. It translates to CASSVEGDTDTQYF.

CDR3 residues: CSVEEGGGSPTYNEQFF. CDR3 bases: TGCAGCGTTGAAGAGGGCGGGGGGTCCCCGACTTACAATGAGCAGTTCTTC. V gene TRBV29-1 combines with J gene TRBJ2-1; 8 bases are a match to TRBD2. CDR3 size: 17 residues. Germline trimming cut 0 bases from V and 4 bases from J; bases unmatched to any gene: 11. The germline gives CDR1 SQVTM, CDR2 ANQGSEA.

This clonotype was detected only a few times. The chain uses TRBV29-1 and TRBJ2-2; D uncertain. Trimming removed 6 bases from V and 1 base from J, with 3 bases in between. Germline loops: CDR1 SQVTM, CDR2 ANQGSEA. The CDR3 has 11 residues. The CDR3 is CSVWNTGELFF. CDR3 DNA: TGCAGCGTATGGAACACCGGGGAGCTGTTTTTT.

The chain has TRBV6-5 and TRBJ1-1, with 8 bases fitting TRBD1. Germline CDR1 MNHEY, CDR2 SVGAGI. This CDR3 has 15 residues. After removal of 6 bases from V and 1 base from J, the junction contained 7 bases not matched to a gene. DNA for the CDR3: TGTGCCAGCAGGTCAGGACAGGGCCCGAACACTGAAGCTTTCTTT. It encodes CASRSGQGPNTEAFF.

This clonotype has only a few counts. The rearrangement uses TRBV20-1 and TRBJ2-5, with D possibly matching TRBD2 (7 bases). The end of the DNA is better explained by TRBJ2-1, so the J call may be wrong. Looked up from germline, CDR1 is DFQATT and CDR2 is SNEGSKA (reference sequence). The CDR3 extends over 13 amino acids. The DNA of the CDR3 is TGCAGGGCCAGGGGCGGGGGTAGGCTTGAGCAGTTCTTC. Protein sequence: CRARGGGRLEQFF.

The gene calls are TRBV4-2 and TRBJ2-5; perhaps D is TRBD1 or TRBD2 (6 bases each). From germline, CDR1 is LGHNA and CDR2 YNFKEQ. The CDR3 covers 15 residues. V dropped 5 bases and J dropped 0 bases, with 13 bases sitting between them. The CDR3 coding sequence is TGTGCCAGCAGCTCCCAAAGGGGGGACCAAGAGACCCAGTACTTC. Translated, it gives CASSSQRGDQETQYF.

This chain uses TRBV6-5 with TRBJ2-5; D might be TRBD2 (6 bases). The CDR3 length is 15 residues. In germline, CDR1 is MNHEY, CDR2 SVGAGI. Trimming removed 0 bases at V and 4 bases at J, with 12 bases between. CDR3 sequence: CASSYSSEGRETQYF. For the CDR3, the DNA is TGTGCCAGCAGTTACTCGTCGGAGGGCCGAGAGACCCAGTACTTC.

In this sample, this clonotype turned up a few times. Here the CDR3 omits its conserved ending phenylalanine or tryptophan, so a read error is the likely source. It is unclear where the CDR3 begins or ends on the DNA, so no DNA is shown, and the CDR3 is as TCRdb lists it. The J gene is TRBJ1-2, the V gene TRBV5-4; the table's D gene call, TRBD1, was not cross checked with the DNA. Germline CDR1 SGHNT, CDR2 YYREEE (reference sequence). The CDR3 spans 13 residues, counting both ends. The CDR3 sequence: CASSWPGADGCTL.

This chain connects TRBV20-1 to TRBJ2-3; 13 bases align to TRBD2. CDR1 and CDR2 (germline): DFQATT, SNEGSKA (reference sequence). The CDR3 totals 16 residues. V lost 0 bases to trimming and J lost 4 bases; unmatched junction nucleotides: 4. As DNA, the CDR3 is TGCAGTGCTAGAGATCATGGACTAGCGGGAGCAGATACGCAGTATTTT. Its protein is CSARDHGLAGADTQYF.

CDR3 coding DNA: TGTGCCAGCAGCCAATCCCCCCTCAAGGGAGCTTTCTTT. As protein: CASSQSPLKGAFF. V is TRBV16 and J is TRBJ1-1; D call uncertain. This CDR3 has 13 amino acids. Germline V CDR1 and CDR2: KGHSY, FQNENV. Trimming pared 0 bases from V and 10 bases from J, leaving 12 bases between.

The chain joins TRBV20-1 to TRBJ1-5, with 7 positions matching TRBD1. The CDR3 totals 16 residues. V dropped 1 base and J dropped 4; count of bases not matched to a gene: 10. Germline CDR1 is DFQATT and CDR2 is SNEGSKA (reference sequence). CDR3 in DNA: TGCAGTGCTAGAGGCCTCGGACAGGACTCAAATCAGCCCCAGCATTTT. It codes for CSARGLGQDSNQPQHF.

In DNA, the CDR3 is TGTGCCAGCAGTTGGGGGGGAAGCACTGAAGCTTTCTTT. Encoded protein: CASSWGGSTEAFF. J is TRBJ1-1 and V is TRBV12-3 or TRBV12-4; D possibly corresponds to TRBD1 (5 bases). V was cut by 4 bases and J by 4 bases, with 10 bases left in between. This CDR3 contains 13 residues.

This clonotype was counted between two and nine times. The CDR3 coding sequence is TGTGCCAGCAGCTTAGCGGGGGTTAACACCGGGGAGCTGTTTTTT. Translation gives CASSLAGVNTGELFF. V usage is TRBV7-3 and J usage is TRBJ2-2; 7 bases fit TRBD2. Per the germline V gene, CDR1 is SGHTA and CDR2 is FQGTGA. The V segment lost 2 bases and the J segment 2 bases; nucleotides outside the gene matches: 2. The CDR3 is made up of 15 amino acids.

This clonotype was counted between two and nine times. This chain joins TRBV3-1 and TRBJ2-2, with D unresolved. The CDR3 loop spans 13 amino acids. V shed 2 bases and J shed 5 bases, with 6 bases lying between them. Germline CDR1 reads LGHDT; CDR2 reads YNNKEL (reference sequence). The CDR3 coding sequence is TGTGCCAGCAGCCAATTTGTTACCGGGGAGCTGTTTTTT. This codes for CASSQFVTGELFF.

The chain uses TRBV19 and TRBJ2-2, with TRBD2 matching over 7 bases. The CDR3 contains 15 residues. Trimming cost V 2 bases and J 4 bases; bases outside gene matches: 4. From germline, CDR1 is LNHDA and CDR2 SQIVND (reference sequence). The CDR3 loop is CASSIKGLLTGELFF. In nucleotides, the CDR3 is TGTGCCAGTAGTATAAAGGGACTACTCACCGGGGAGCTGTTTTTT.

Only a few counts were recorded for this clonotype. This chain's CDR3 is CSATPVGLAGAGSYNEQFF. In DNA, the CDR3 is TGCAGTGCTACGCCCGTTGGACTAGCGGGGGCCGGGTCCTACAATGAGCAGTTCTTC. The chain carries TRBV20-1 and TRBJ2-1; 13 bases are a match to TRBD2. The CDR3 consists of 19 residues. The germline V gene has CDR1 DFQATT and CDR2 SNEGSKA (reference sequence). After removal of 4 bases from V and 1 base from J, the junction contained 13 bases not matched to a gene.

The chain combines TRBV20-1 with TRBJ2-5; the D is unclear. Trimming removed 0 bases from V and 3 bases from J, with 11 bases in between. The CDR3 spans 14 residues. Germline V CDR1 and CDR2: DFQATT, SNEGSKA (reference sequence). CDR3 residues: CSARDLGSKETQYF. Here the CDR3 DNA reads TGCAGTGCTAGAGATCTGGGGTCCAAAGAGACCCAGTACTTC.

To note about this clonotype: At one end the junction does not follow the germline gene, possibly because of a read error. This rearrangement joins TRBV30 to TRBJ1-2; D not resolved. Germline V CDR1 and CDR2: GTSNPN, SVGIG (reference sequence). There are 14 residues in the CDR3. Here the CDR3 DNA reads TGTGCCCACTCCGGGCCCTCCACCCTATATGGCGACACCTTC. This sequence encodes CAHSGPSTLYGDTF.

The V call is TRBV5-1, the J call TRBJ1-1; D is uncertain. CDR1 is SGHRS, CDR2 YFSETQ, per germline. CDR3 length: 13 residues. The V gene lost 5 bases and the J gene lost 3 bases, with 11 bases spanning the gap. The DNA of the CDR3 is TGCGCCAGCAGTGTGAGAATCGACACTGAAGCTTTCTTT. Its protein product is CASSVRIDTEAFF. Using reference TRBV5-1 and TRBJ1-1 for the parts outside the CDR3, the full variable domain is KAGVTQTPRYLIKTRGQQVTLSCSPISGHRSVSWYQQTPGQGLQFLFEYFSETQRNKGNFPGRFSGRQFSNSRSEMNVSTLELGDSALYLCASSVRIDTEAFFGQGTRLTVV.

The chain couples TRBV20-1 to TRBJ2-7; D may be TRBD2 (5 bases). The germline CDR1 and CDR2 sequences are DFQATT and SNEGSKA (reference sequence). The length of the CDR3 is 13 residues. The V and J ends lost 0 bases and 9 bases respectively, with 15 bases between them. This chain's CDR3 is CSAREPFGGGQYF. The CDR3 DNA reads TGCAGTGCTAGAGAGCCATTTGGCGGAGGGCAGTACTTC.